The source of this T cell receptor beta chain is a study of beta chain features in type 1 diabetes. Points from the study as a whole: More deletions and fewer insertions at VDJ junctions were seen in type 1 diabetes patients. When cDNA is sequenced, cells with high TCR expression could be over-represented.

In germline, CDR1 is LNHDA, CDR2 SQIVND (reference sequence). CDR3 length equals 12 residues. V was pared by 4 bases and J by 12 bases, with 10 bases between. Since all of the isolated RNA was reverse transcribed, expressed TCRB transcripts were what got sequenced. Profiled with immunoSEQ multiplex PCR; TCRdb holds only in-frame clones, not every one. The table includes 330,000 or so clones, about 20% detected once. Notes on this clone: What it recognizes is unknown.

Sequencing used naive CD4+ T cells from blood. The rearrangement links TRBV19 to TRBJ1-6; D may be TRBD1 (5 bases). This clonotype originated in a woman aged 18 to 35 in good health. In nucleotides, the CDR3 is TGTGCCAGTAGTACACCTACAGGACCCCTCCACTTT. Amino acids: CASSTPTGPLHF. Full variable domain (outside the CDR3, taken from reference TRBV19 and TRBJ1-6): DGGITQSPKYLFRKEGQNVTLSCEQNLNHDAMYWYRQDPGQGLRLIYYSQIVNDFQKGDIAEGYSVSREKKESFPLTVTSAQKNPTAFYLCASSTPTGPLHFGNGTRLTVT.